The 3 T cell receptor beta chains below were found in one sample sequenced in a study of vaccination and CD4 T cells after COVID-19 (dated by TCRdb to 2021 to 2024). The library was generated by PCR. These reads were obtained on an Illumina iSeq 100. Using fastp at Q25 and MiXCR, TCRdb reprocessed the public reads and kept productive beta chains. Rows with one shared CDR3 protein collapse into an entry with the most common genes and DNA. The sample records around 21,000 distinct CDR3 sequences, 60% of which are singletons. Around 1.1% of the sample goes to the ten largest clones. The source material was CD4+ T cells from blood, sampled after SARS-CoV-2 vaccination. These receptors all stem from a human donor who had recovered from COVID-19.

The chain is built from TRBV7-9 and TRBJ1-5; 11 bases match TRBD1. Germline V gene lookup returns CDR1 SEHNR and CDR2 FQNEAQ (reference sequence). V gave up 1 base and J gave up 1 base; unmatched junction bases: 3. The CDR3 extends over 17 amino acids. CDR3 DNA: TGTGCCAGCAGCTTAGGGACAGGGGGCGGGAGCAATCAGCCCCAGCATTTT. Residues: CASSLGTGGGSNQPQHF.

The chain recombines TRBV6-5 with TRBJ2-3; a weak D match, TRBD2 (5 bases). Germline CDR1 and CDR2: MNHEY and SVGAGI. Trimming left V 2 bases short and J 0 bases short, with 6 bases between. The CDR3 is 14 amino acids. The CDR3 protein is CASSYGGSTDTQYF. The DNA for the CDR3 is TGTGCCAGCAGTTACGGCGGGAGCACAGATACGCAGTATTTT.

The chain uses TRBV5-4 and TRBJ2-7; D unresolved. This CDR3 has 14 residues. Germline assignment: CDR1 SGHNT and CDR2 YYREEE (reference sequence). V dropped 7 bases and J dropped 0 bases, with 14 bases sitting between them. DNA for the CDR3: TGTGCCAGCGGCCCCGGCGGCCTCTCCTACGAGCAGTACTTC. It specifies CASGPGGLSYEQYF.